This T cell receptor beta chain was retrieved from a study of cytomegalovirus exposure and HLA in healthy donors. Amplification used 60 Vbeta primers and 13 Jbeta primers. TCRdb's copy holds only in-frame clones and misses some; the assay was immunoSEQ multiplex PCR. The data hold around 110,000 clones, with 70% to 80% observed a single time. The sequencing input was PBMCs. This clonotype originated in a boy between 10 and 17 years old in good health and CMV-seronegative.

The DNA of the CDR3 is TGCGCCAGCAGCCAAATCCATAGGGTCACGACCACGGGGAGGAACTATGGCTACACCTTC. Encoded protein: CASSQIHRVTTTGRNYGYTF. This rearrangement joins TRBV4-1 to TRBJ1-2; D gene ambiguous. Germline CDR1 is MGHRA and CDR2 is YSYEKL. Trimming left V 2 bases short and J 2 bases short, with 27 bases between. The CDR3 sequence is 20 residues long.